These T cell receptor beta chains were read from a single sample in a study of cytomegalovirus exposure and HLA in healthy donors. Sequencing was performed with immunoSEQ multiplex PCR; in TCRdb, only in-frame clones are kept and a portion is missing. Of roughly 200,000 clones detected, about four fifths appear once; the ten largest clones hold around 3%. Material: PBMCs. The origin of the receptors is a man in his thirties or forties in good health and CMV-seronegative. CDR3s include the opening cysteine and the closing phenylalanine or tryptophan. The order of the fields is clone size, V gene, J gene, D gene, CDR3 protein, CDR3 DNA. The D gene is left open where the match is weak. Clone size is shown for a subset of rows, as once, few, many or a class of expanded clone.

>NA|TRBV6-5|TRBJ2-3|NA
CASSSRGVDTQYF
TGTGCCAGCAGCTCCAGGGGCGTAGATACGCAGTATTTT
>NA|TRBV28|TRBJ1-5|NA
CASSLREGLSNQPQHF
TGTGCCAGCAGTTTAAGGGAGGGTCTGAGCAATCAGCCCCAGCATTTT
>NA|TRBV6-1|TRBJ2-7|TRBD1
CASRDRGYEQYF
TGTGCCAGCAGGGACAGGGGCTACGAGCAGTACTTC
>few|TRBV6-5|TRBJ2-2|NA
CASRALAGELFF
TGTGCCAGCAGAGCGCTAGCCGGGGAGCTGTTTTTT
>few|TRBV2|TRBJ1-5|NA
CASRDRQSQPQHF
TGTGCCAGCAGAGATAGACAGAGCCAGCCCCAGCATTTT
>NA|TRBV28|TRBJ2-2|NA
CASSLVQLAGYTGELFF
TGTGCCAGCAGTTTGGTCCAACTAGCTGGGTACACCGGGGAGCTGTTTTTT
>NA|TRBV6-1|TRBJ1-6|NA
CASSESQLGRSPLHF
TGTGCCAGCAGTGAATCTCAGTTGGGCCGTTCACCCCTCCACTTT
>NA|TRBV9|TRBJ2-7|NA
CASSADSFSYEQYF
TGTGCCAGCAGCGCAGACAGCTTCTCCTACGAGCAGTACTTC
>NA|TRBV15|TRBJ2-1|NA
CATSRVAYNEQFF
TGTGCCACCAGCAGAGTCGCCTACAATGAGCAGTTCTTC
>NA|TRBV5-4|TRBJ1-2|NA
CASSLFLEANYGYTF
TGTGCCAGCAGCTTATTCCTCGAGGCTAACTATGGCTACACCTTC
>NA|TRBV6-1|TRBJ2-3|NA
CASRGRSTDTQYF
TGTGCCAGCAGGGGGCGGAGCACAGATACGCAGTATTTT
>NA|TRBV7-9|TRBJ2-3|TRBD2
CASSSRTSGGKDTQYF
TGTGCCAGCAGCTCCCGCACTAGCGGGGGGAAAGATACGCAGTATTTT
>NA|TRBV4-3|TRBJ2-4|TRBD2
CASSQIINRGGIQYF
TGCGCCAGCAGCCAAATAATAAACCGGGGGGGCATTCAGTACTTC
>NA|TRBV27|TRBJ2-3|TRBD2
CASSPGTSGRYTQYF
TGTGCCAGCAGTCCCGGGACTAGCGGACGCTATACGCAGTATTTT
>NA|TRBV5-4|TRBJ2-3|TRBD2
CASSPFHSGGAGDTQYF
TGTGCCAGCAGCCCCTTCCATAGCGGGGGGGCCGGTGATACGCAGTATTTT
>NA|TRBV20-1|TRBJ2-2|NA
CSAQNTGELFF
TGCAGTGCTCAAAACACCGGGGAGCTGTTTTTT
>NA|TRBV5-1|TRBJ2-7|TRBD1
CASSLTGATYEQYF
TGCGCCAGCAGCTTAACAGGGGCGACCTACGAGCAGTACTTC
>NA|TRBV5-4|TRBJ1-2|TRBD1
CASSLDNGQGLGVDYGYTF
TGTGCCAGCAGCTTGGATAACGGACAGGGATTGGGAGTTGACTATGGCTACACCTTC
>NA|TRBV27|TRBJ1-6|NA
CASSPSSRGDSPLHF
TGTGCCAGCAGTCCTAGTAGCAGGGGTGATTCACCCCTCCACTTT
>NA|TRBV7-8|TRBJ2-3|TRBD2
CASSPEALAAVDTQYF
TGTGCCAGCAGCCCAGAGGCACTAGCGGCCGTCGATACGCAGTATTTT
>NA|TRBV6-5|TRBJ1-2|NA
CASSYIGEYYGYTF
TGTGCCAGCAGTTACATCGGGGAATACTATGGCTACACCTTC
>NA|TRBV28|TRBJ1-1|NA
CASSLHRGTEAFF
TGTGCCAGCAGTTTACATAGAGGCACTGAAGCTTTCTTT
>NA|TRBV28|TRBJ2-5|TRBD1
CASARQGEGETQYF
TGTGCCAGCGCCCGACAGGGGGAAGGGGAGACCCAGTACTTC
>once|TRBV15|TRBJ2-7|TRBD1
CATSRDRDRGILEQYF
TGTGCCACCAGCAGAGATCGCGACAGGGGGATTCTCGAGCAGTACTTC
>many|TRBV4-3|TRBJ1-2|NA
CASSQGRSGSYGYTF
TGCGCCAGCAGCCAAGGGCGCTCCGGGTCCTATGGCTACACCTTC
>NA|TRBV27|TRBJ2-1|NA
CASSLWQGPGDEQFF
TGTGCCAGCAGTTTATGGCAGGGGCCAGGCGATGAGCAGTTCTTC
>NA|TRBV28|TRBJ1-1|NA
CASSLSYTEAFF
TGTGCCAGCAGTTTATCATACACTGAAGCTTTCTTT
>NA|TRBV5-6|TRBJ2-1|TRBD2
CASSGLTSGVSYNEQFF
TGTGCCAGCAGCGGCCTCACTAGCGGGGTCTCCTACAATGAGCAGTTCTTC
>NA|TRBV27|TRBJ1-2|TRBD1
CAGTGSSYGYTF
TGTGCCGGGACAGGGTCGTCCTATGGCTACACCTTC
>NA|TRBV7-3|TRBJ2-1|TRBD1
CASSSQGGLNYNEQFF
TGTGCCAGCAGCTCACAGGGGGGCCTGAACTACAATGAGCAGTTCTTC
>NA|TRBV11-2|TRBJ1-5|NA
CASSPGTSSNQPQHF
TGTGCCAGCAGTCCAGGGACATCTAGCAATCAGCCCCAGCATTTT
>NA|TRBV5-1|TRBJ2-1|NA
CASSLVLGVLNEQFF
TGCGCCAGCAGCTTGGTACTCGGGGTTCTCAATGAGCAGTTCTTC
>few|TRBV9|TRBJ2-1|TRBD2
CASSFEGLAGFNEQFF
TGTGCCAGCAGCTTCGAGGGACTAGCGGGATTCAATGAGCAGTTCTTC
>NA|TRBV11-2|TRBJ2-5|NA
CASTGGKTQYF
TGTGCCAGCACAGGGGGGAAGACCCAGTACTTC
>NA|TRBV7-9|TRBJ2-3|NA
CASSLSLDTQYF
TGTGCCAGCAGCTTATCCTTAGATACGCAGTATTTT
>NA|TRBV19|TRBJ1-5|TRBD1
CASSIKYRGGNQPQHF
TGTGCCAGTAGTATTAAATACAGGGGCGGCAATCAGCCCCAGCATTTT
>NA|TRBV19|TRBJ1-5|NA
CASTTTARGNQPQHF
TGTGCCAGTACAACGACAGCTAGAGGTAATCAGCCCCAGCATTTT
>NA|TRBV7-2|TRBJ1-5|TRBD1
CASSLDRGLQPQHF
TGTGCCAGCAGCTTAGACAGGGGGCTTCAGCCCCAGCATTTT
>NA|TRBV15|TRBJ2-7|TRBD2
CATSPRQQGFLAGGSYEQYF
TGTGCCACCAGCCCCCGCCAACAGGGTTTTCTGGCGGGGGGCTCCTACGAGCAGTACTTC
>NA|TRBV7-8|TRBJ1-4|NA
CASSTSGTEINEKLFF
TGTGCCAGCAGCACGAGCGGGACCGAGATTAATGAAAAACTGTTTTTT
>NA|TRBV19|TRBJ1-2|NA
CASVTAGAWGYTF
TGTGCCAGTGTAACGGCCGGAGCGTGGGGCTACACCTTC
>NA|TRBV6-1|TRBJ2-3|NA
CASRRSLPGHHLF
TGTGCCAGCAGGCGCAGCCTACCGGGACACCACCTTTTT
>few|TRBV5-1|TRBJ1-1|NA
CASRTTVAATEAFF
TGCGCCAGCAGAACGACAGTAGCCGCCACTGAAGCTTTCTTT
>NA|TRBV7-9|TRBJ1-1|NA
CASSSQGLWGTEAFF
TGTGCCAGCAGCTCTCAGGGGCTATGGGGCACTGAAGCTTTCTTT
>few|TRBV5-1|TRBJ1-2|TRBD1
CASSSADRVFDGYTF
TGCGCCAGCAGCTCCGCGGACAGGGTATTTGATGGCTACACCTTC
>NA|TRBV2|TRBJ1-5|NA
CASSEALSRNQPQHF
TGTGCCAGCAGTGAAGCGCTATCCAGGAATCAGCCCCAGCATTTT
>NA|TRBV19|TRBJ1-1|TRBD1
CASSTGQGTEAFF
TGTGCCAGTAGTACGGGACAGGGCACTGAAGCTTTCTTT
>NA|TRBV29-1|TRBJ1-1|NA
CSVEQRRLNEAFF
TGCAGCGTTGAGCAGAGGCGACTGAATGAAGCTTTCTTT
>NA|TRBV28|TRBJ2-3|NA
CASTSPFAIGDTQYF
TGTGCCAGCACTTCCCCTTTCGCTATTGGAGATACGCAGTATTTT
>once|TRBV2|TRBJ1-3|TRBD1
CASSTPGTGAGNTIYF
TGTGCCAGCAGTACTCCTGGGACAGGAGCGGGAAACACCATATATTTT
>NA|TRBV29-1|TRBJ2-5|TRBD2
CSVMTSGGASETQYF
TGCAGCGTTATGACTAGCGGGGGGGCCTCGGAGACCCAGTACTTC
>NA|TRBV2|TRBJ1-4|NA
CASSEGFRINEKLFF
TGTGCCAGCAGTGAAGGCTTCAGGATTAATGAAAAACTGTTTTTT
>NA|TRBV29-1|TRBJ2-3|NA
CSVTGEGTDTQYF
TGCAGCGTTACAGGAGAAGGCACAGATACGCAGTATTTT
>NA|TRBV4-1|TRBJ2-7|NA
CASSQEISGLSYEQYF
TGCGCCAGCAGCCAAGAAATATCAGGGTTATCCTACGAGCAGTACTTC
>NA|TRBV5-8|TRBJ2-3|TRBD2
CASSTSSGGAADTQYF
TGTGCCAGCAGCACCTCTAGCGGGGGGGCGGCAGATACGCAGTATTTT
>NA|TRBV5-6|TRBJ1-5|TRBD1
CASSLGWGTGDGNQPQHF
TGTGCCAGCAGCTTGGGTTGGGGCACAGGGGATGGCAATCAGCCCCAGCATTTT
>NA|TRBV7-2|TRBJ2-7|NA
CASSLVAPGFPPYEQYF
TGTGCCAGCAGCTTAGTGGCCCCAGGGTTCCCTCCCTACGAGCAGTACTTC
>NA|TRBV14|TRBJ1-4|NA
CASSQIRQAGDEKLFF
TGTGCCAGCAGCCAAATACGACAGGCCGGGGATGAAAAACTGTTTTTT
>NA|TRBV6-1|TRBJ2-5|NA
CASSEARETQYF
TGTGCCAGCAGTGAAGCACGGGAGACCCAGTACTTC
>NA|TRBV5-1|TRBJ2-7|NA
CASSLKAHYEQYF
TGCGCCAGCAGCTTGAAGGCCCACTACGAGCAGTACTTC